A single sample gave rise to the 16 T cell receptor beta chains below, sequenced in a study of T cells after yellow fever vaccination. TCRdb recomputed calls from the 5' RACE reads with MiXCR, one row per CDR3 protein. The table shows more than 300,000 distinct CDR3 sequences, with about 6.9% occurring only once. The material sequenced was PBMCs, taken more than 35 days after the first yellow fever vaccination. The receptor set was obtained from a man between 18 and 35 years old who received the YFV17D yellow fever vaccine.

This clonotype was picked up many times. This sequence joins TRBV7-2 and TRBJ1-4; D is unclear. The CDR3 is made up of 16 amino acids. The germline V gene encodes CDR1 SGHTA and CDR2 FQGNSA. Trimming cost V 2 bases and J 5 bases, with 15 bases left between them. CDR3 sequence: CASSLSGQVRNEKLFF. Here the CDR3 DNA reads TGTGCCAGCAGCTTATCCGGGCAGGTTCGAAATGAAAAACTGTTTTTT.

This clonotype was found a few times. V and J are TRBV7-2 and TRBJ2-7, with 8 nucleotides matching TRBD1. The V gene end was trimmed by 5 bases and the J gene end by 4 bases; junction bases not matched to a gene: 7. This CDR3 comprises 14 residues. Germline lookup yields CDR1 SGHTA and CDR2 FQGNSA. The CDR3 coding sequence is TGTGCCAGCAGCAAGATCCGACAGGGGTACGAGCAGTACTTC. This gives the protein CASSKIRQGYEQYF.

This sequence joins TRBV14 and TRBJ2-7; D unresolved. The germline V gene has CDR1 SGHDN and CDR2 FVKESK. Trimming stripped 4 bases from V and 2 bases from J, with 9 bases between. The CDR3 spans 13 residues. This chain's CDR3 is CASSLSPAYEQYV. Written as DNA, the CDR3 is TGTGCCAGCAGCCTTTCCCCAGCCTACGAGCAGTACGTC.

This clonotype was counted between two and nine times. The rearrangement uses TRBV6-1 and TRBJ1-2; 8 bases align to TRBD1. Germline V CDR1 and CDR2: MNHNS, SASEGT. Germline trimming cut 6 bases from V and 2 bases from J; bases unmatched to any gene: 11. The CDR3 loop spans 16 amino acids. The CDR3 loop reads CASSATGDRTNYGYTF. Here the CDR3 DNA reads TGTGCCAGCAGCGCAACGGGGGACAGGACCAACTATGGCTACACCTTC.

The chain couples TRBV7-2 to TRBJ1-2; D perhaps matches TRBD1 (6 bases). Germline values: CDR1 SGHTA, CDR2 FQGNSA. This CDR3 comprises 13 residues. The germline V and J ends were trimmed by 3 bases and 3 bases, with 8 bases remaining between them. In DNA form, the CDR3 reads TGTGCCAGCAGCTTCACAGGGTACTATGGCTACACCTTC. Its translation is CASSFTGYYGYTF.

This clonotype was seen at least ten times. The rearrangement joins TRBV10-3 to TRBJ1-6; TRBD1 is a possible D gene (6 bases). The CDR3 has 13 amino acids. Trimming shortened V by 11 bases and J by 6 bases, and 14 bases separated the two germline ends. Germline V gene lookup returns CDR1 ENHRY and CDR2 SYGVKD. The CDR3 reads CAVGTQFNSPLHF. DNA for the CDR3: TGTGCCGTAGGGACACAATTTAATTCACCCCTCCACTTT.

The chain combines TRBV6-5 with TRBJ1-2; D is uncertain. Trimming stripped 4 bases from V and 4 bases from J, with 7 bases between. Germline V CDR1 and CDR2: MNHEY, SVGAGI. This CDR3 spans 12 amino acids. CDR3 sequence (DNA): TGTGCCAGCAGTTCCGACATCTATGGCTACACCTTC. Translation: CASSSDIYGYTF.

The CDR3 coding sequence is TGTGCCAGCAGTTTAATGACAGGGGTAAACAATGAGCAGTTCTTC. Its translation is CASSLMTGVNNEQFF. The gene calls are TRBV12-3 or TRBV12-4 and TRBJ2-1, with 8 bases identical to TRBD1. V trimming: 2 bases; J trimming: 5 bases; junction bases outside the gene matches: 5. This CDR3 is built from 15 residues.

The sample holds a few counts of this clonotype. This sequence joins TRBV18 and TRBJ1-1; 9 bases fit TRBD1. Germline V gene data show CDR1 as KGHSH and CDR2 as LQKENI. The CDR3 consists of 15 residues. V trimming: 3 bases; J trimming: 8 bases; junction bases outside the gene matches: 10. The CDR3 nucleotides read TGTGCCAGCTCACCGGACAGGGGCCCCGTGGAGGAAGCTTTCTTT. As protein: CASSPDRGPVEEAFF.

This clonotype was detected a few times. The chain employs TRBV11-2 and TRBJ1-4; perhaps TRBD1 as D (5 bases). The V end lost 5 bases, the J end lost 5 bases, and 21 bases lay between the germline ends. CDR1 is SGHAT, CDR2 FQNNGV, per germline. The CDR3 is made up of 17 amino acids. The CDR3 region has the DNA TGTGCCAGCAGCCTGGGGAAACCGGATTGGGGGAATGAAAAACTGTTTTTT. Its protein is CASSLGKPDWGNEKLFF.

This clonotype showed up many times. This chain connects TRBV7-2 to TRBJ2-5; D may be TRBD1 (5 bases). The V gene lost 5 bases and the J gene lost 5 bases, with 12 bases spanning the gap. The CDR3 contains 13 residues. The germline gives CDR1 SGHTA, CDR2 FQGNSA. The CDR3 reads CASSPRVLETQYF. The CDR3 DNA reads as TGTGCCAGCAGCCCCAGGGTTTTGGAGACCCAGTACTTC.

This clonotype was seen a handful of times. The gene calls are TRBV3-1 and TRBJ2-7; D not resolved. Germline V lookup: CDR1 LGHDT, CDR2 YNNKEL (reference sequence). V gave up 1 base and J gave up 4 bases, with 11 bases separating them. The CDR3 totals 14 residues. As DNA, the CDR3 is TGTGCCAGCAGCCAAGGCGGCGGAACATACGAGCAGTACTTC. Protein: CASSQGGGTYEQYF.

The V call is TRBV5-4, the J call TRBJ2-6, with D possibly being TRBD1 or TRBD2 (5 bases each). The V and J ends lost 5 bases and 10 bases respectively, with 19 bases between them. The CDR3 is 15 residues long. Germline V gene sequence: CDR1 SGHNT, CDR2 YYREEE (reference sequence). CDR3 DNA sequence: TGTGCCAGCAGTCAGACTGAGGGACCCTCAAACGTCCTGACTTTC. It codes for CASSQTEGPSNVLTF.

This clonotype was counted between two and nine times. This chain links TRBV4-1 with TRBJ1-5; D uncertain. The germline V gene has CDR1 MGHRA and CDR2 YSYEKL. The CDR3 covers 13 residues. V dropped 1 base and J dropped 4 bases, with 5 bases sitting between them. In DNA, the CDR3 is TGCGCCAGCAGCCAAGTTGGGAATCAGCCCCAGCATTTT. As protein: CASSQVGNQPQHF.

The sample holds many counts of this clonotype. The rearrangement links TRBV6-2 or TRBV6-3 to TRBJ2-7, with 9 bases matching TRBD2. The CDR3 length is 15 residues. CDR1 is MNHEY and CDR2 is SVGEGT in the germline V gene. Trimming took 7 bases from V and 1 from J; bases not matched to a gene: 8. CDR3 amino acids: CASTSGRGGSYEQYV. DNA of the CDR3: TGTGCCAGCACCTCCGGGCGGGGGGGTTCCTACGAGCAGTACGTC.

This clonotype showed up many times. CDR3 in amino acids: CASSDVGGSDQPQHF. The CDR3 region has the DNA TGTGCCAGCAGTGATGTCGGGGGTAGTGATCAGCCCCAGCATTTT. V usage is TRBV2 and J usage is TRBJ1-5; the D gene is possibly TRBD1 (5 bases). The germline gives CDR1 SNHLY, CDR2 FYNNEI. CDR3 length: 15 amino acids. Trimming left V 3 bases short and J 5 bases short, with 14 bases between.